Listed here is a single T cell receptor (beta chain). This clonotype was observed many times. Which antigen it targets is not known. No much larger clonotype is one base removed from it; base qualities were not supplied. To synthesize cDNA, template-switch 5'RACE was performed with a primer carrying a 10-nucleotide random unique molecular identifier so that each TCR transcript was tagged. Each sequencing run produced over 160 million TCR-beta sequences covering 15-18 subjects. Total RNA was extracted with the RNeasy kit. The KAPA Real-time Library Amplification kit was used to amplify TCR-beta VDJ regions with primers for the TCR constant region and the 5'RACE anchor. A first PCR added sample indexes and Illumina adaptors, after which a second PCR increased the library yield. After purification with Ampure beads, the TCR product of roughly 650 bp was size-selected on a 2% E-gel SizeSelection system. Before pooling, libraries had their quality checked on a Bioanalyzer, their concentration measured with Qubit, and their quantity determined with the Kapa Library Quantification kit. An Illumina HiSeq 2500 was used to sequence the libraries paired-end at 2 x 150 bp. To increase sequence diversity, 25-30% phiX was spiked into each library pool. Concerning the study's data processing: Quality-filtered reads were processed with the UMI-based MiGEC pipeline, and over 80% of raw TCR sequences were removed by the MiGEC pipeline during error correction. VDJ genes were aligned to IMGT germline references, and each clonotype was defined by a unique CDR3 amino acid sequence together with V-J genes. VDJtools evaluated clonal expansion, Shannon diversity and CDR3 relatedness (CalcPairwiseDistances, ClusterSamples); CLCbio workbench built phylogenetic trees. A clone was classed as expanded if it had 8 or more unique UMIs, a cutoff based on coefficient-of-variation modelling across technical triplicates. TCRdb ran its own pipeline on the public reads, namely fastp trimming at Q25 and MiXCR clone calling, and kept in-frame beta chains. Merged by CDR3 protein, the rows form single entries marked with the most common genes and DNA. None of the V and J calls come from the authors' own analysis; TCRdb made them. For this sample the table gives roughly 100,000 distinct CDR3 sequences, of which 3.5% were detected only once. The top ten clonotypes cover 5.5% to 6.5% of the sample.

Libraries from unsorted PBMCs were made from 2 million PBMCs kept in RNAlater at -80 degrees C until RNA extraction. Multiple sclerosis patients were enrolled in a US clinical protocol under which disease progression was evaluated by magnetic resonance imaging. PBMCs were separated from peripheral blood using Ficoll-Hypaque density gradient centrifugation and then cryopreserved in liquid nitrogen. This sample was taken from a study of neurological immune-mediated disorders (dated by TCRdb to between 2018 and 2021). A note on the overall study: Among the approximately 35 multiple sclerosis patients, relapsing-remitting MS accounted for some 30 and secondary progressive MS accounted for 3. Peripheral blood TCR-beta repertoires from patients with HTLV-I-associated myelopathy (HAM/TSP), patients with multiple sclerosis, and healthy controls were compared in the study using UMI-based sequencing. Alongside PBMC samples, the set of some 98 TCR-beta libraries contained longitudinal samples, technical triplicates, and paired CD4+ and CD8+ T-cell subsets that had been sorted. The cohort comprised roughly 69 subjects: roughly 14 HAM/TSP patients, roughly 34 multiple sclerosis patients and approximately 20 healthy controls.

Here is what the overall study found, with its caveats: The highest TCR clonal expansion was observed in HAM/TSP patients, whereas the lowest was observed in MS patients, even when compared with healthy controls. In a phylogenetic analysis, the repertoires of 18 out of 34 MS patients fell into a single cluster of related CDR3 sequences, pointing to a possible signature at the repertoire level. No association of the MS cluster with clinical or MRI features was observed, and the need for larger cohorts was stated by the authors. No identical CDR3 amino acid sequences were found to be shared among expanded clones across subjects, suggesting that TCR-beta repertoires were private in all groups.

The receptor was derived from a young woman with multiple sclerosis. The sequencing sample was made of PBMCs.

The CDR3 region: CSADQGDYGMNTEAFF. The DNA is as follows: TGCAGTGCTGACCAGGGGGACTACGGAATGAACACTGAAGCTTTCTTT. The chain couples TRBV20-1 to TRBJ1-1; 7 middle bases align to TRBD1. The germline V gene (reference sequence) provides CDR1 DFQATT and CDR2 SNEGSKA. Counted from cysteine to phenylalanine, this CDR3 has 16 amino acids. CDR3 DNA only is kept here, 48 bases in frame from base 1. Germline trimming: 5 bases from V, 0 bases from J; junction bases outside gene matches: 12.